These 9 T cell receptor beta chains originate from one sample sequenced in a study of T-cell memory formation after mild COVID-19 (dated by TCRdb to the early 2020s). The library came from 5' RACE. Sequencing was carried out with an Illumina NovaSeq 6000. In-frame beta chains were kept once TCRdb had trimmed the public reads at Q25 with fastp and called clones with MiXCR. Entries are consolidated by CDR3 protein sequence, retaining the most common genes and DNA. This sample is represented by 350,000 to 500,000 distinct CDR3 sequences; 20% to 25% of them were singletons. The biggest ten clones account for about 12% of the sample. Sequenced sample: PBMCs or a T cell subset sorted from them (not recorded which). The source of these receptors is an adult woman who had mild COVID-19 (a few samples of this study predate the infection). The sample titles of this study are shuffled in the database, so cell type and time point are left out; the donor was told from shared clones.

This rearrangement joins TRBV12-3 or TRBV12-4 to TRBJ2-5; D not resolved. This CDR3 contains 14 residues. V was cut by 2 bases and J by 0 bases, with 7 bases left in between. The CDR3 loop reads CASSLQAYQETQYF. As DNA, the CDR3 is TGTGCCAGCAGTTTACAGGCGTACCAAGAGACCCAGTACTTC.

The genes are TRBV4-1 and TRBJ2-6; 7 bases match TRBD2. There are 18 residues in the CDR3. The ends lost 1 base at V and 0 bases at J; junction bases unmatched: 6. Germline V gives CDR1 MGHRA, CDR2 YSYEKL. The CDR3 sequence is CASSQAGGWGSGANVLTF. The CDR3 bases are TGCGCCAGCAGCCAAGCGGGGGGATGGGGCTCTGGGGCCAACGTCCTGACTTTC.

This clonotype was seen many times. The J gene is TRBJ2-5, the V gene TRBV6-5, with D possibly being TRBD1 (5 bases). Trimming pared 6 bases from V and 5 bases from J, leaving 10 bases between. Germline V gene sequence: CDR1 MNHEY, CDR2 SVGAGI. The CDR3 extends over 12 amino acids. CDR3 loop: CASSSGLETQYF. In nucleotides, the CDR3 is TGTGCCAGCAGCTCAGGGTTGGAGACCCAGTACTTC.

This clonotype showed up just a few times. This sequence joins TRBV7-9 and TRBJ2-2; D is ambiguous. The ends were cut back, 1 base at V and 4 bases at J, with 7 bases in the middle. In germline, CDR1 is SEHNR, CDR2 FQNEAQ (reference sequence). CDR3 length: 14 amino acids. CDR3 loop: CASSLGLITGELFF. The CDR3 DNA follows: TGTGCCAGCAGCTTAGGTCTGATCACCGGGGAGCTGTTTTTT.

The rearrangement uses TRBV20-1 and TRBJ2-1; D is possibly TRBD2 (5 bases). The germline CDR1 and CDR2 sequences are DFQATT and SNEGSKA (reference sequence). The CDR3 consists of 12 residues. V lost 3 bases and J 7 bases, leaving 10 bases between the germline ends. The CDR3 loop is CSASTEGNEQFF. The CDR3 nucleotides are TGCAGTGCTAGCACCGAGGGTAATGAGCAGTTCTTC.

The table lists this clonotype with a few counts. The V and J genes are TRBV4-3 and TRBJ2-1, with 9 bases lining up with TRBD1. Unmatched junction bases numbered 11, after V lost 6 bases and J lost 5 bases. The CDR3 covers 16 residues. Germline values: CDR1 LGHNA, CDR2 YSLEER. CDR3: CASSPSGTGINNEQFF. The CDR3 nucleotides are TGCGCCAGCAGTCCCTCCGGGACAGGGATTAACAATGAGCAGTTCTTC.

The genes are TRBV2 and TRBJ2-1; D is possibly TRBD2 (7 bases). V lost 1 base and J 5 bases, leaving 24 bases between the germline ends. CDR3 length: 19 residues. The germline V gene encodes CDR1 SNHLY and CDR2 FYNNEI. Here the CDR3 DNA reads TGTGCCAGCAGTGAAGGCCCTAGCGGAGGGGTCCAGGGGAACAATGAGCAGTTCTTC. It specifies CASSEGPSGGVQGNNEQFF.

This clonotype appeared many times. The J gene is TRBJ2-7, the V gene TRBV5-1; 7 bases are a match to TRBD1. The CDR3 is 14 residues long. Germline CDR1 is SGHRS and CDR2 is YFSETQ. V lost 3 bases, J lost 0 bases, and 3 bases stayed unmatched. CDR3 nucleotides: TGCGCCAGCAGCTACGACAGGGCCTCCTACGAGCAGTACTTC. Protein sequence: CASSYDRASYEQYF.

The genes are TRBV18 and TRBJ2-2, with a possible D match to TRBD2 (5 bases). The germline gives CDR1 KGHSH, CDR2 LQKENI. The V gene lost 6 bases and the J gene lost 3 bases, with 14 bases spanning the gap. The CDR3 contains 15 residues. As DNA, the CDR3 is TGTGCCAGCTCGCCCTGGGAGTTGGACACCGGGGAGCTGTTTTTT. Encoded protein: CASSPWELDTGELFF.